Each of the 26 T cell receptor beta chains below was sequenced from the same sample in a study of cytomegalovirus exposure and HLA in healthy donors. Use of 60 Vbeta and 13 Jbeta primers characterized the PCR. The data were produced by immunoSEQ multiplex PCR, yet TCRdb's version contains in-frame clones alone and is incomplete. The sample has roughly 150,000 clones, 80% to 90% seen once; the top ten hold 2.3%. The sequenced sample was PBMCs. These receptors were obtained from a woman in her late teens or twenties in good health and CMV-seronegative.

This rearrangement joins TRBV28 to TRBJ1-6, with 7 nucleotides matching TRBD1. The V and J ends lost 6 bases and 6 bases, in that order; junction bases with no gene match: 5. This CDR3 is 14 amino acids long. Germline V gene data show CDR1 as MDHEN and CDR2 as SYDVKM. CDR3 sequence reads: CASSPGTVNSPLHF. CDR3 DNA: TGTGCCAGCAGCCCCGGGACAGTTAATTCACCCCTCCACTTT.

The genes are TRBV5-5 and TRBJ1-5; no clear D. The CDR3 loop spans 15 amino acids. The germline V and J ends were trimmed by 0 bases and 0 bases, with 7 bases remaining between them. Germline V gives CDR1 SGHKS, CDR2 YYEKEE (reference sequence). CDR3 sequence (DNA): TGTGCCAGCAGCTTGGGCCGGTATAGCAATCAGCCCCAGCATTTT. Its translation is CASSLGRYSNQPQHF.

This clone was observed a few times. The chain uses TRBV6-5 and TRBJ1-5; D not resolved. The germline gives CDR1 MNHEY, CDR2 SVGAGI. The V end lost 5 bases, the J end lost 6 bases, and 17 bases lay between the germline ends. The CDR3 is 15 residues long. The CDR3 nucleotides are TGTGCCAGCAGTCCGGGATCAAATCCATCTCAGCCCCAGCATTTT. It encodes CASSPGSNPSQPQHF.

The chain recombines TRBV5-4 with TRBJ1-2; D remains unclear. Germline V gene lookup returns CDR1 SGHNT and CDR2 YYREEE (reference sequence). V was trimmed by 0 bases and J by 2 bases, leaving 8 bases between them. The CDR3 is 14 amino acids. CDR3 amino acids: CASSLESRNYGYTF. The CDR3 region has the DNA TGTGCCAGCAGCTTGGAGTCCAGGAACTATGGCTACACCTTC.

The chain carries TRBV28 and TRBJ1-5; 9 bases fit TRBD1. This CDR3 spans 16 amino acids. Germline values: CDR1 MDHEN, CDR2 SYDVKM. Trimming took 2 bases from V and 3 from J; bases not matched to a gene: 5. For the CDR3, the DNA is TGTGCCAGCAGTTTAAGGGGGGACAGGGTCAATCAGCCCCAGCATTTT. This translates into CASSLRGDRVNQPQHF.

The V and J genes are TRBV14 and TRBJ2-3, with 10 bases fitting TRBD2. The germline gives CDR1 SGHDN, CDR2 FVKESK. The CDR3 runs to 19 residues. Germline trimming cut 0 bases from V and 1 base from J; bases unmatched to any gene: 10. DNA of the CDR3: TGTGCCAGCAGCCAAGATTCGCTAGCGGGGGATCCTCGCACAGATACGCAGTATTTT. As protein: CASSQDSLAGDPRTDTQYF.

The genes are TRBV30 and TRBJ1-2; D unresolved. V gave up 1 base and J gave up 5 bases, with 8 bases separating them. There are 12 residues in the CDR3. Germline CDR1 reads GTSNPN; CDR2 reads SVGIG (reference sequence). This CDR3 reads CAWSAGIYGYTF. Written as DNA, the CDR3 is TGTGCCTGGAGTGCCGGGATTTATGGCTACACCTTC.

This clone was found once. The CDR3 nucleotides read TGTGCCAGCAGAAAACAGGGTAGAGTCACTGAAGCTTTCTTT. It is translated as CASRKQGRVTEAFF. This chain connects TRBV28 to TRBJ1-1; D is perhaps TRBD1 (6 bases). CDR3 size: 14 residues. Germline V gene lookup returns CDR1 MDHEN and CDR2 SYDVKM. Trimming removed 6 bases at V and 4 bases at J, with 15 bases between.

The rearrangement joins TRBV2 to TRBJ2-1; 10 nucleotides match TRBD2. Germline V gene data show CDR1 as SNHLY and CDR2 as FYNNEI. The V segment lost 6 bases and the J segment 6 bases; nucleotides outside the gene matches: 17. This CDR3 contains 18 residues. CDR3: CASSPMGGEAGGLNEQFF. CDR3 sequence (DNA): TGTGCCAGCAGCCCAATGGGAGGGGAAGCGGGGGGGCTCAATGAGCAGTTCTTC. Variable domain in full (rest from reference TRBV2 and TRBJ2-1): EPEVTQTPSHQVTQMGQEVILRCVPISNHLYFYWYRQILGQKVEFLVSFYNNEISEKSEIFDDQFSVERPDGSNFTLKIRSTKLEDSAMYFCASSPMGGEAGGLNEQFFGPGTRLTVL.

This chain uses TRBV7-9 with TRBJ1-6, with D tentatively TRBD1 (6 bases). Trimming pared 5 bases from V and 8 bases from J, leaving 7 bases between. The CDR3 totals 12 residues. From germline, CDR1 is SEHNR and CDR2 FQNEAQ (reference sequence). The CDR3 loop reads CASSPGDSPLHF. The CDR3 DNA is TGTGCCAGCAGCCCAGGGGATTCACCCCTCCACTTT.

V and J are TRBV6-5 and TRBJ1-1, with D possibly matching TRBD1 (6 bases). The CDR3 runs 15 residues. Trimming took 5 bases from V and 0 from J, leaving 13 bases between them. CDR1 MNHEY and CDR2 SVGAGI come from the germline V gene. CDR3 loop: CASSAQGIMNTEAFF. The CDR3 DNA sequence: TGTGCCAGCAGTGCTCAGGGGATAATGAACACTGAAGCTTTCTTT.

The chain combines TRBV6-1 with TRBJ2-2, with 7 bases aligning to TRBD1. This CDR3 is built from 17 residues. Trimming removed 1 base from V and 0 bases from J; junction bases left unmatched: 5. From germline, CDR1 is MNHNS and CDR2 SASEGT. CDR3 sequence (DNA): TGTGCCAGCAGTGAAGGCCGGGACAGCGCGAACACCGGGGAGCTGTTTTTT. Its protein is CASSEGRDSANTGELFF.

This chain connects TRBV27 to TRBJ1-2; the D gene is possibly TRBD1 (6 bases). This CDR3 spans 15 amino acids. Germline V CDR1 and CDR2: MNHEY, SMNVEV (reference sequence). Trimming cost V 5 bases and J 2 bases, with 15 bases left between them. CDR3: CASSDLDSPNYGYTF. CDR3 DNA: TGTGCCAGCAGTGACTTGGACAGCCCCAACTATGGCTACACCTTC.

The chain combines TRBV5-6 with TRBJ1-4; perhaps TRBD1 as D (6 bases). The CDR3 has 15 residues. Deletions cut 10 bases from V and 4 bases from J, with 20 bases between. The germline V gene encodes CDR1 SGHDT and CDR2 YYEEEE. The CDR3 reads CAFKGGQLYNEKLFF. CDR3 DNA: TGTGCCTTTAAAGGTGGACAGTTGTATAATGAAAAACTGTTTTTT.

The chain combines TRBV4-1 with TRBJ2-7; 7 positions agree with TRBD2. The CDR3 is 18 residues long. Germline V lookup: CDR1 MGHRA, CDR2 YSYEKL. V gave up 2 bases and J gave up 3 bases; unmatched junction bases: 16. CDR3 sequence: CASSQFPPQLATNYEQYF. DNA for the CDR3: TGCGCCAGCAGCCAATTCCCCCCCCAACTAGCGACGAACTACGAGCAGTACTTC.

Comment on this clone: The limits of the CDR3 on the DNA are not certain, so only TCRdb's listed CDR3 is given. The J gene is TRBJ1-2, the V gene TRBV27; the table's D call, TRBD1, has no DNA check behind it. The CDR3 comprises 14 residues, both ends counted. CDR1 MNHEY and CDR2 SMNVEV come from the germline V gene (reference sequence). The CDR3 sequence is CASSFVGTGALHTF.

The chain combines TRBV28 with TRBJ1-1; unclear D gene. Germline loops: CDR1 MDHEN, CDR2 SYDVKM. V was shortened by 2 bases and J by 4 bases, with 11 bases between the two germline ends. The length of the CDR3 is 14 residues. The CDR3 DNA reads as TGTGCCAGCAGTTTACTCGCGGGAGGCACTGAAGCTTTCTTT. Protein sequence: CASSLLAGGTEAFF.

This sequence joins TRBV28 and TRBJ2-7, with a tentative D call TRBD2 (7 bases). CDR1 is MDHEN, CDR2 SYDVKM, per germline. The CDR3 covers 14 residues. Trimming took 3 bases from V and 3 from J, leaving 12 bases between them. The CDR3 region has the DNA TGTGCCAGCAGTTTGGGCGGGGGCGACTACGAGCAGTACTTC. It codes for CASSLGGGDYEQYF.

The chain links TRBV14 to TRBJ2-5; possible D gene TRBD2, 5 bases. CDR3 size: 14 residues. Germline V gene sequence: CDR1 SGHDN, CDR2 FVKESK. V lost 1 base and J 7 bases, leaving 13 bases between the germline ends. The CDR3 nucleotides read TGTGCCAGCAGCCAAGTTGGGAGATTGGGGACCCAGTACTTC. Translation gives CASSQVGRLGTQYF.

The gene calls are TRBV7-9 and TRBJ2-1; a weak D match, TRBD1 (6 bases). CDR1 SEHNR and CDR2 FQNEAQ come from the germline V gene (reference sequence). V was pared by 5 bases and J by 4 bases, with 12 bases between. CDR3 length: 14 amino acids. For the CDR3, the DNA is TGTGCCAGCAGCGAGACCGGGACATACAATGAGCAGTTCTTC. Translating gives CASSETGTYNEQFF.

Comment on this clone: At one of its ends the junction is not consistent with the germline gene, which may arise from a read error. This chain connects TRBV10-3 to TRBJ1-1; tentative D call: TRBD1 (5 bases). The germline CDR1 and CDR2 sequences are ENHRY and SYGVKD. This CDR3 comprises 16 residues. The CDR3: CAISRSGVGLKTEAFF. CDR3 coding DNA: TGTGCCATCAGTAGGTCGGGGGTGGGATTGAAAACTGAAGCTTTCTTT.

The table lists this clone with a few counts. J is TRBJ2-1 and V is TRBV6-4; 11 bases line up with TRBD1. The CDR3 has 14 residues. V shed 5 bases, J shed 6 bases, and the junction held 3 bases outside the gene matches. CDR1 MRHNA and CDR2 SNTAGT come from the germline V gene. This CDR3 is CASSSGTGGNEQFF. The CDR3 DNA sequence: TGTGCCAGCAGTTCCGGGACAGGGGGCAATGAGCAGTTCTTC.

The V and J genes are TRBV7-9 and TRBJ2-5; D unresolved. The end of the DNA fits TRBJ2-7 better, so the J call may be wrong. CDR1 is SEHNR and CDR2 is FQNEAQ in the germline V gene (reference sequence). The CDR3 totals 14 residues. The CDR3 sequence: CASSLVAGAYEQYF. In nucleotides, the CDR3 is TGTGCCAGCAGCTTAGTCGCCGGAGCCTACGAGCAGTACTTC.

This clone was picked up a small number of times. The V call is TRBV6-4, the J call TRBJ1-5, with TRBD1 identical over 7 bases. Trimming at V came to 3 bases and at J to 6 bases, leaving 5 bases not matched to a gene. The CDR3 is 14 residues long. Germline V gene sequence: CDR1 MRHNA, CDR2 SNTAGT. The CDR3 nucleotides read TGTGCCAGCAGTGAAATTCCAGGGGGTCAGCCCCAGCATTTT. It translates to CASSEIPGGQPQHF.

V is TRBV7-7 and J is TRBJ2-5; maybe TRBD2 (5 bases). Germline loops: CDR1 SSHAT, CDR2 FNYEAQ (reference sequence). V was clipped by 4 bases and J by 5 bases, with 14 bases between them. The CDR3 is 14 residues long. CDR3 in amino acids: CASSSGLSGETQYF. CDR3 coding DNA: TGTGCCAGCAGCTCCGGACTGTCGGGGGAGACCCAGTACTTC. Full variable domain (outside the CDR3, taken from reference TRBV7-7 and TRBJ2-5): GAGVSQSPRYKVTKRGQDVTLRCDPISSHATLYWYQQALGQGPEFLTYFNYEAQPDKSGLPSDRFSAERPEGSISTLTIQRTEQRDSAMYRCASSSGLSGETQYFGPGTRLLVL.

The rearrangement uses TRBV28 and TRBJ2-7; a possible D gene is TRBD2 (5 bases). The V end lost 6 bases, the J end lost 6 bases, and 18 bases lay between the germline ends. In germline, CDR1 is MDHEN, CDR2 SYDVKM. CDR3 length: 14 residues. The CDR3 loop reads CASSLAQIAGEQYF. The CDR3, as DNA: TGTGCCAGCAGCCTAGCCCAAATCGCGGGCGAGCAGTACTTC. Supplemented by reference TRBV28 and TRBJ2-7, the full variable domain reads DVKVTQSSRYLVKRTGEKVFLECVQDMDHENMFWYRQDPGLGLRLIYFSYDVKMKEKGDIPEGYSVSREKKERFSLILESASTNQTSMYLCASSLAQIAGEQYFGPGTRLTVT.